Sequencing of this TCR beta chain was carried out in a study of T cell responses to AZD1222 COVID-19 vaccine. Concerning this clone: As yet, its antigen is unknown.

Study-wide findings and caveats: Nearly half of spike-specific TCRs reportedly target unmutated variant regions. CD4 TCRs associated with vaccination spanned spike, dominating at 160-218 and 743-854. Only 5 or 6 AZD1222 recipients were seropositive at baseline.

The CDR3 length is 15 residues. The germline V gene has CDR1 SGHNT and CDR2 YYREEE (reference sequence). The germline V and J ends were trimmed by 0 bases and 1 base, with 9 bases remaining between them. TCRdb's copy holds only in-frame clones and misses some; the assay was immunoSEQ multiplex PCR. The sample lists roughly 60,000 clones, 65% to 80% occurring once. The sample here was peripheral blood, taken 28 days after the second AZD1222 dose. This rearrangement joins TRBV5-4 to TRBJ2-3, with D perhaps TRBD2 (6 bases). The TCR was taken from an adult who received the AZD1222 COVID-19 vaccine. The CDR3 here is CASSLDWGGTDTQYF. CDR3 nucleotides: TGTGCCAGCAGCTTGGACTGGGGGGGCACAGATACGCAGTATTTT.